The next 30 T cell receptor beta chains were all read from a single sample in a study of T cell responses to AZD1222 COVID-19 vaccine. The table came from immunoSEQ multiplex PCR; TCRdb's copy has only in-frame clones and leaves some out. This table holds about 150,000 clones, 75% to 95% found once. Sequencing used peripheral blood, obtained on day 0 of AZD1222 vaccination. These receptors originate from an adult in good health.

The chain joins TRBV7-2 to TRBJ2-7, with 14 positions matching TRBD2. The CDR3 sequence is 17 residues long. CDR1 is SGHTA and CDR2 is FQGNSA in the germline V gene. After removal of 6 bases from V and 4 bases from J, the junction contained 11 bases not matched to a gene. CDR3 sequence: CASRSAGTSGSPYEQYF. The CDR3 DNA sequence: TGTGCCAGCAGGTCAGCCGGGACTAGCGGGAGTCCGTACGAGCAGTACTTC.

This clone came up once. The J gene is TRBJ2-7, the V gene TRBV11-2; 9 nucleotides line up with TRBD2. Germline V gives CDR1 SGHAT, CDR2 FQNNGV. With V trimmed by 7 bases and J by 6 bases, 7 bases remained unmatched. The CDR3 is 13 amino acids. The CDR3 protein is CASKFSGSFEQYF. CDR3 coding DNA: TGTGCCAGCAAGTTTAGCGGGAGTTTCGAGCAGTACTTC.

The chain uses TRBV23-1 and TRBJ2-1; 7 bases line up with TRBD2. TRBV23-1 is recorded as an ORF, its role being uncertain. Trimming at V came to 3 bases and at J to 3 bases, leaving 11 bases not matched to a gene. The CDR3 has 17 amino acids. CDR3: CASSQLATPGGYNEQFF. The CDR3 DNA reads TGCGCCAGCAGTCAGCTCGCAACCCCGGGAGGCTACAATGAGCAGTTCTTC.

The V call is TRBV11-2, the J call TRBJ2-1; 7 nucleotides line up with TRBD2. From germline, CDR1 is SGHAT and CDR2 FQNNGV. The V and J ends lost 5 bases and 7 bases, in that order; junction bases with no gene match: 8. This CDR3 has 14 amino acids. CDR3 DNA sequence: TGTGCCAGCAGCCTAAGTAGCGGGCGTAATGAGCAGTTCTTC. As protein: CASSLSSGRNEQFF.

This clone was detected only a few times. This chain connects TRBV5-4 to TRBJ2-7; no clear D. V was shortened by 2 bases and J by 1 base, with 7 bases between the two germline ends. CDR3 length: 13 amino acids. Germline V CDR1 and CDR2: SGHNT, YYREEE (reference sequence). CDR3 sequence: CASSFTGSYEQYF. In DNA, the CDR3 is TGTGCCAGCAGCTTCACCGGTTCCTACGAGCAGTACTTC.

This chain joins TRBV2 and TRBJ2-7, with TRBD2 matching over 9 bases. This CDR3 spans 13 amino acids. Germline V gene sequence: CDR1 SNHLY, CDR2 FYNNEI. Losses at the gene ends were 4 bases for V and 5 bases for J; bases not matched to a gene: 3. The CDR3 region is CASSGLAGNEQYF. The CDR3 DNA follows: TGTGCCAGCAGTGGTCTAGCGGGAAACGAGCAGTACTTC.

The chain carries TRBV4-1 and TRBJ1-1; 7 bases match TRBD1. The germline V gene encodes CDR1 MGHRA and CDR2 YSYEKL. The CDR3 extends over 17 amino acids. Trimming cost V 2 bases and J 2 bases; bases outside gene matches: 11. The CDR3 DNA is TGCGCCAGCAGCCAACCGACTCGGACAGGACCCAACACTGAAGCTTTCTTT. Translated, it gives CASSQPTRTGPNTEAFF.

The genes are TRBV28 and TRBJ1-2, with TRBD1 as a possible D gene (5 bases). Trimming shortened V by 6 bases and J by 4 bases, and 15 bases separated the two germline ends. CDR1 and CDR2 (germline): MDHEN, SYDVKM. CDR3 length: 14 amino acids. CDR3 DNA sequence: TGTGCCAGCAGGGTAACAGGATTACCCTATGGCTACACCTTC. It yields the protein CASRVTGLPYGYTF.

The chain carries TRBV5-6 and TRBJ2-2, with 8 bases matching TRBD1. In germline, CDR1 is SGHDT, CDR2 YYEEEE. CDR3 length equals 14 residues. V shed 3 bases and J 5 bases; nucleotides not matched to a gene: 3. The CDR3 nucleotides read TGTGCCAGCAGCTGGGACAGGTATACCGGGGAGCTGTTTTTT. Its translation is CASSWDRYTGELFF.

The chain couples TRBV7-3 to TRBJ2-1; the D gene could be TRBD1 or TRBD2 (5 bases each). V lost 5 bases to trimming and J lost 2 bases, with 13 bases between them. The CDR3 runs to 15 residues. Germline V gives CDR1 SGHTA, CDR2 FQGTGA. The CDR3 DNA sequence: TGTGCCAGCAGCCCATCCGGGACCACCTACAATGAGCAGTTCTTC. Encoded protein: CASSPSGTTYNEQFF.

This chain connects TRBV27 to TRBJ2-7; D is possibly TRBD1 or TRBD2 (5 bases each). In germline, CDR1 is MNHEY, CDR2 SMNVEV (reference sequence). This CDR3 is built from 14 residues. Trimming pared 2 bases from V and 3 bases from J, leaving 11 bases between. CDR3: CASSLRAGSYEQYF. As DNA, the CDR3 is TGTGCCAGCAGTTTACGGGCAGGGAGCTACGAGCAGTACTTC.

The V gene is TRBV6-2 or TRBV6-3, the J gene TRBJ2-2; 11 bases map to TRBD2. The CDR3 contains 16 residues. CDR1 and CDR2 from the germline V gene are MNHEY and SVGEGT. Losses at the gene ends were 0 bases for V and 9 bases for J; bases not matched to a gene: 6. The CDR3 sequence: CASSYSSSGRGRELFF. In DNA, the CDR3 is TGTGCCAGCAGTTACTCGAGTAGCGGGAGGGGCCGGGAGCTGTTTTTT.

J is TRBJ2-5 and V is TRBV15; 8 bases map to TRBD1. Germline-derived CDR1 and CDR2 are LNHNV and YYDKDF (reference sequence). V shed 5 bases, J shed 3 bases, and the junction held 5 bases outside the gene matches. The CDR3 is 14 amino acids. The CDR3 region is CATSDRTGKETQYF. In DNA, the CDR3 is TGTGCCACCAGCGACCGGACAGGGAAAGAGACCCAGTACTTC.

The CDR3 here is CASSVVGGSGTDTQYF. In DNA form, the CDR3 reads TGTGCCAGCAGCGTAGTCGGAGGGAGCGGCACAGATACGCAGTATTTT. The V gene is TRBV9, the J gene TRBJ2-3, with D possibly being TRBD2 (6 bases). The germline V gene has CDR1 SGDLS and CDR2 YYNGEE. The CDR3 has 16 residues. Deletions cut 0 bases from V and 1 base from J, with 12 bases between.

The chain carries TRBV19 and TRBJ2-7, with D possibly being TRBD1 (6 bases). Trimming cost V 1 base and J 2 bases, with 18 bases left between them. Germline CDR1 LNHDA, CDR2 SQIVND (reference sequence). This CDR3 is built from 17 residues. DNA of the CDR3: TGTGCCAGTAGTATAGTCGGGGCGACAGGCGTACCCTACGAGCAGTACTTC. Protein sequence: CASSIVGATGVPYEQYF.

V and J are TRBV2 and TRBJ1-3; a possible D gene is TRBD1 (5 bases). Germline V gene data show CDR1 as SNHLY and CDR2 as FYNNEI. Trimming shortened V by 9 bases and J by 0 bases, and 12 bases separated the two germline ends. The CDR3 contains 14 residues. CDR3 coding DNA: TGTGCCAGGTCGAAAGGGGACTCTGGAAACACCATATATTTT. This gives the protein CARSKGDSGNTIYF.

The V and J genes are TRBV5-1 and TRBJ2-1; 9 bases line up with TRBD2. The V and J ends lost 3 bases and 6 bases, in that order; junction bases with no gene match: 4. CDR1 is SGHRS and CDR2 is YFSETQ in the germline V gene. There are 14 residues in the CDR3. In nucleotides, the CDR3 is TGCGCCAGCAGCTGGACTAGCGAGGGCAATGAGCAGTTCTTC. This encodes CASSWTSEGNEQFF.

This chain links TRBV15 with TRBJ2-2; D not certain. Germline lookup yields CDR1 LNHNV and CDR2 YYDKDF (reference sequence). Trimming left V 0 bases short and J 1 base short, with 12 bases between. CDR3 length equals 17 residues. The CDR3 DNA follows: TGTGCCACCAGCAGAGATTCTGGCAGAAAGAACACCGGGGAGCTGTTTTTT. Its translation is CATSRDSGRKNTGELFF. Drawing the rest from reference TRBV15 and TRBJ2-2, the complete variable domain is DAMVIQNPRYQVTQFGKPVTLSCSQTLNHNVMYWYQQKSSQAPKLLFHYYDKDFNNEADTPDNFQSRRPNTSFCFLDIRSPGLGDTAMYLCATSRDSGRKNTGELFFGEGSRLTVL.

The chain is built from TRBV19 and TRBJ1-5, with 7 positions matching TRBD1. The CDR3 is made up of 16 amino acids. Germline V gene lookup returns CDR1 LNHDA and CDR2 SQIVND (reference sequence). With V trimmed by 4 bases and J by 3 bases, 9 bases remained unmatched. The CDR3 DNA is TGTGCCAGTAGTACTGAAGGGACAGCCTTCAATCAGCCCCAGCATTTT. It is translated as CASSTEGTAFNQPQHF. Full variable domain (missing parts from reference TRBV19 and TRBJ1-5): DGGITQSPKYLFRKEGQNVTLSCEQNLNHDAMYWYRQDPGQGLRLIYYSQIVNDFQKGDIAEGYSVSREKKESFPLTVTSAQKNPTAFYLCASSTEGTAFNQPQHFGDGTRLSIL.

The rearrangement joins TRBV21-1 to TRBJ2-1. TRBV21-1 constitutes a pseudogene. The CDR3 extends over 20 amino acids. The CDR3 reads CASSKRSPEIVLEKYNEQFF. The CDR3 DNA reads as TGTGCCAGCAGCAAAAGGTCCCCCGAAATCGTCCTTGAGAAGTACAATGAGCAGTTCTTC.

The V and J genes are TRBV6-2 or TRBV6-3 and TRBJ2-7, with D maybe TRBD2 (6 bases). Trimming took off 0 bases at V and 4 bases at J, with 28 bases between the two ends. This CDR3 spans 20 amino acids. Germline CDR1 MNHEY, CDR2 SVGEGT. CDR3 sequence: CASSYSSAGPLDPRGYEQYF. CDR3 bases: TGTGCCAGCAGTTACTCCTCCGCGGGGCCCCTTGATCCTCGGGGATACGAGCAGTACTTC.

The V gene is TRBV4-1, the J gene TRBJ2-3; 8 bases align to TRBD1. This CDR3 region has 15 residues. Trimming cost V 2 bases and J 3 bases; bases outside gene matches: 4. Germline V gene sequence: CDR1 MGHRA, CDR2 YSYEKL. DNA of the CDR3: TGCGCCAGCAGCCAACAGGGGGCAGTGACAGATACGCAGTATTTT. Protein sequence: CASSQQGAVTDTQYF.

In its sample, this clone was seen once. This rearrangement joins TRBV28 to TRBJ2-7; TRBD1 matches at 7 bases. Germline CDR1 is MDHEN and CDR2 is SYDVKM. V was clipped by 6 bases and J by 5 bases; unmatched bases: 7. CDR3 length: 13 residues. The CDR3 here is CASSLRGPNEQYF. Written as DNA, the CDR3 is TGTGCCAGCAGCCTAAGGGGGCCCAACGAGCAGTACTTC. Variable domain in full (rest from reference TRBV28 and TRBJ2-7): DVKVTQSSRYLVKRTGEKVFLECVQDMDHENMFWYRQDPGLGLRLIYFSYDVKMKEKGDIPEGYSVSREKKERFSLILESASTNQTSMYLCASSLRGPNEQYFGPGTRLTVT.

The chain joins TRBV11-2 to TRBJ2-3, with unresolved D. Trimming removed 1 base from V and 2 bases from J, with 1 base in between. The germline CDR1 and CDR2 sequences are SGHAT and FQNNGV. This CDR3 comprises 12 residues. The CDR3 DNA is TGTGCCAGCAGCTTAGTCACAGATACGCAGTATTTT. Its translation is CASSLVTDTQYF.

V is TRBV19 and J is TRBJ2-1; 11 bases map to TRBD2. J gave up 7 bases and V 4 bases, and 9 bases lay outside the gene matches. Germline V gene lookup returns CDR1 LNHDA and CDR2 SQIVND (reference sequence). The CDR3 sequence is 16 residues long. CDR3 coding DNA: TGTGCCAGTAGTAGCGAAGAGAGACTAGCGGGAAATGAGCAGTTCTTC. Residues: CASSSEERLAGNEQFF.

As DNA, the CDR3 is TGTGCCAGCAGCCTTTTAGGTGGGGGCTACACCTTC. Protein sequence: CASSLLGGGYTF. V and J are TRBV12-3 or TRBV12-4 and TRBJ1-2; no firm D call. The length of the CDR3 is 12 residues. V was clipped by 6 bases and J by 8 bases, with 13 bases between them.

The chain is built from TRBV2 and TRBJ1-1, with 7 bases matching TRBD1. The V gene end was trimmed by 10 bases and the J gene end by 10 bases; junction bases not matched to a gene: 18. The CDR3 covers 14 residues. Looked up from germline, CDR1 is SNHLY and CDR2 is FYNNEI. This CDR3 reads CATNGARGGRSAFF. The CDR3 DNA reads as TGTGCCACCAATGGGGCCAGGGGGGGGCGATCAGCTTTCTTT.

V is TRBV4-2 and J is TRBJ2-5, with a tentative D call TRBD2 (5 bases). The germline V gene has CDR1 LGHNA and CDR2 YNFKEQ. The CDR3 runs 15 residues. The V and J ends lost 2 bases and 7 bases respectively, with 17 bases between them. CDR3 protein: CASSQSGPLSGTQYF. Here the CDR3 DNA reads TGTGCCAGCAGCCAAAGCGGACCCCTATCCGGGACCCAGTACTTC.

J is TRBJ1-6 and V is TRBV6-5; D remains unclear. Looked up from germline, CDR1 is MNHEY and CDR2 is SVGAGI. Between the trimmed V and J ends, which lost 6 bases and 7 bases, there was a span of 10 bases. The CDR3 contains 13 residues. This CDR3 reads CASSPLPNSPLHF. CDR3 DNA: TGTGCCAGCAGCCCCCTCCCAAATTCACCCCTCCACTTT.

This chain connects TRBV6-2 or TRBV6-3 to TRBJ2-1; a weak D match, TRBD2 (6 bases). V dropped 5 bases and J dropped 4 bases, with 18 bases sitting between them. The CDR3 covers 16 residues. The germline CDR1 and CDR2 sequences are MNHEY and SVGEGT. In DNA form, the CDR3 reads TGTGCCAGCAGTCCACTCGGGGAGGTCCCTTACAATGAGCAGTTCTTC. This sequence encodes CASSPLGEVPYNEQFF.